This TCR beta chain was recovered during a study of beta chain features in type 1 diabetes. As every portion of the isolated RNA was reverse transcribed, the sequencing read expressed TCRB transcripts. Data came from immunoSEQ multiplex PCR; TCRdb stores just in-frame clones and leaves some out. Here the sample spans 850,000 to 900,000 clones, 17% being singletons. The sequenced material came from naive CD4+ T cells from blood. The source of this sequence is a woman aged 18-29 years in good health.

CDR3 region: CASSIIAGVEYEQFF. CDR3 nucleotides: TGTGCCAGCAGTATAATAGCGGGAGTAGAATATGAGCAGTTCTTC. V usage is TRBV28 and J usage is TRBJ2-1, with 9 bases aligning to TRBD2. CDR3 length: 15 residues. V lost 5 bases and J lost 8; bases outside the gene matches: 10. The germline CDR1 and CDR2 sequences are MDHEN and SYDVKM.